This TCR beta chain was found in a study of somatic mutations in cytotoxic T cells in rheumatoid arthritis. Background on the study: A subset of V beta antibody-stained T-cell populations was isolated by flow sorting, reaching nearly 100% purity, and this subset included V beta1+ cells that went on to TCRB sequencing.

A word on this clone: The antigen is undetermined.

Assay: immunoSEQ multiplex PCR; the TCRdb copy retains only in-frame clones and omits some. This sample has approximately 14,000 clones; about four fifths occur once, and the top ten carry over 25%. Overall study results and limits: A finding that went unadjusted for multiple comparisons was the slight underrepresentation of TRBV07 in rheumatoid arthritis patients. Within 8 of 65 patients, the single biggest CD8+ clone made up more than 20% of CD8+ cells.

The CDR3 sequence is 15 residues long. V was shortened by 1 base and J by 0 bases, with 9 bases between the two germline ends. Germline values: CDR1 MGHRA, CDR2 YSYEKL. Positive selection with magnetic beads achieved the isolation of CD4+ and CD8+ cells, followed by a flow cytometry check of purity. This chain uses TRBV4-1 with TRBJ1-1; D is unclear. The TCR sequence derives from an adult with rheumatoid arthritis. Sequencing was carried out using CD8+ T cells sorted from blood. CDR3 residues: CASSQGGGVNTEAFF. In DNA, the CDR3 is TGCGCCAGCAGCCAAGGAGGAGGAGTGAACACTGAAGCTTTCTTT.